This TCR beta chain was retrieved from a study of blood T cell repertoires in COVID-19. The V gene end was trimmed by 1 base and the J gene end by 7 bases; junction bases not matched to a gene: 3. This CDR3 contains 15 residues. The V gene's germline CDR1 is SEHNR and CDR2 FQNEAQ (reference sequence). The repertoire was sequenced with immunoSEQ multiplex PCR; TCRdb's copy has only in-frame clones and lacks some. The sample shows 300,000 to 350,000 clones, approximately 86% of them seen only once. This TCR was recovered from a woman aged 35 to 49 with acute COVID-19. The rearrangement uses TRBV7-9 and TRBJ1-4; 10 positions agree with TRBD1. The sequenced sample consisted of PBMCs or T cells enriched from blood (not recorded which). CDR3 in amino acids: CASSLDGTGVEKLFF. CDR3 nucleotide sequence: TGTGCCAGCAGCTTAGACGGGACAGGGGTTGAAAAACTGTTTTTT.